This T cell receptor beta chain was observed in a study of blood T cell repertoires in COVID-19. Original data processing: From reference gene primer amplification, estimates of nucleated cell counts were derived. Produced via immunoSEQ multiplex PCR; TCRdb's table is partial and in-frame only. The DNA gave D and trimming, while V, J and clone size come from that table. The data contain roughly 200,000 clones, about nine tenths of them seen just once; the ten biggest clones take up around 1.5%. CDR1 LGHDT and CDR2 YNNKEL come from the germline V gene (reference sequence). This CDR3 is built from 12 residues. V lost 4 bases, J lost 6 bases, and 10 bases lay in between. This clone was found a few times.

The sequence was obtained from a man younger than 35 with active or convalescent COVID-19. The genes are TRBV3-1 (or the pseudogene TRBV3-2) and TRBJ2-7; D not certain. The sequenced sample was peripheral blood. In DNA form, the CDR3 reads TGTGCCAGCAGCCTGCCCCCCGGCGAGCAGTACTTC. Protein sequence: CASSLPPGEQYF.